These T cell receptor beta chains were read from a single sample in a study of cytomegalovirus exposure and HLA in healthy donors. The data were produced by immunoSEQ multiplex PCR, yet TCRdb's version contains in-frame clones alone and is incomplete. In the table there are about 200,000 clones, approximately 86% of which are singletons. Sequencing was carried out using PBMCs. The receptor source for this set is a boy younger than 10 in good health and CMV-seronegative. Each CDR3 is given without its conserved first and last residue. D genes are given only for firm matches.

d_call: TRBD1; v_call: TRBV7-9; j_call: TRBJ2-5; cdr3_aa: ASRETGQQETQY
d_call: TRBD2; v_call: TRBV6-1; j_call: TRBJ2-1; cdr3_aa: ASTKVAGVRNEQF
d_call: TRBD2; v_call: TRBV9; j_call: TRBJ2-5; cdr3_aa: ASSVGWGGETQY
d_call: NA; v_call: TRBV2; j_call: TRBJ2-5; cdr3_aa: ASRLDRPSRETQY
d_call: TRBD2; v_call: TRBV9; j_call: NA; cdr3_aa: ASSRSGKSYEQY
d_call: TRBD1; v_call: TRBV7-3; j_call: TRBJ2-3; cdr3_aa: ASSPIWTGQADTQY
d_call: NA; v_call: TRBV28; j_call: TRBJ2-7; cdr3_aa: ASSLMEYEQY
d_call: TRBD1; v_call: TRBV18; j_call: TRBJ2-7; cdr3_aa: ASSRPGQGSAEQY
d_call: NA; v_call: TRBV6-5; j_call: TRBJ2-1; cdr3_aa: ASSSRGGSSYNEQF
d_call: NA; v_call: TRBV27; j_call: TRBJ1-5; cdr3_aa: ASSFRDKNQPQH
d_call: TRBD2; v_call: TRBV14; j_call: TRBJ2-1; cdr3_aa: ASSRLTSGRVWQF
d_call: TRBD1; v_call: TRBV7-6; j_call: TRBJ2-7; cdr3_aa: ASSRKGGLNTYEQY
d_call: TRBD1; v_call: TRBV7-3; j_call: TRBJ1-1; cdr3_aa: ASSPQGDTEAF
d_call: NA; v_call: TRBV14; j_call: TRBJ2-7; cdr3_aa: ASSQTAASSYEQY
d_call: TRBD2; v_call: TRBV29-1; j_call: TRBJ2-7; cdr3_aa: SVGGLAGHEQY
d_call: NA; v_call: TRBV2; j_call: TRBJ1-4; cdr3_aa: ASNSMATTNEKLF
d_call: TRBD1; v_call: TRBV2; j_call: TRBJ1-5; cdr3_aa: ASRVRTGNQPQH
d_call: NA; v_call: TRBV5-3; j_call: TRBJ2-1; cdr3_aa: ARSSRGYQF
d_call: TRBD2; v_call: TRBV10-3; j_call: TRBJ2-3; cdr3_aa: AISGGTSGTDTQY
d_call: NA; v_call: TRBV6-5; j_call: TRBJ2-7; cdr3_aa: ASRAGNLEQY
d_call: NA; v_call: TRBV19; j_call: TRBJ2-2; cdr3_aa: ASVPARAGGELF
d_call: NA; v_call: TRBV10-2; j_call: TRBJ2-3; cdr3_aa: ASSQQGRGTQY
d_call: NA; v_call: TRBV5-1; j_call: TRBJ2-2; cdr3_aa: ASSGGIGELF
d_call: TRBD2; v_call: TRBV7-6; j_call: TRBJ2-5; cdr3_aa: ASSSKTGTSLGKETQY
d_call: TRBD1; v_call: TRBV6-5; j_call: TRBJ1-5; cdr3_aa: ATGQNSNQPQH
d_call: NA; v_call: TRBV5-4; j_call: TRBJ2-5; cdr3_aa: ASSFRETQY
d_call: TRBD2; v_call: TRBV5-4; j_call: TRBJ2-7; cdr3_aa: ASSLEEPGRDEQY
d_call: NA; v_call: TRBV30; j_call: TRBJ2-1; cdr3_aa: AWSLPGTRGHEQF
d_call: NA; v_call: TRBV15; j_call: TRBJ2-5; cdr3_aa: ATSRGNIQEDQY
d_call: TRBD1; v_call: TRBV9; j_call: TRBJ1-6; cdr3_aa: ASSPTLGGWTGSDISPLH
d_call: TRBD2; v_call: TRBV7-2; j_call: TRBJ2-3; cdr3_aa: ASSLGASGRFGDTQY
d_call: NA; v_call: TRBV15; j_call: TRBJ2-5; cdr3_aa: ATSKPGVETQY
d_call: TRBD1; v_call: TRBV5-6; j_call: TRBJ2-5; cdr3_aa: ASSPRRPRGPQETQY
d_call: TRBD1; v_call: TRBV27; j_call: TRBJ1-5; cdr3_aa: ASQGVGEPQH
d_call: TRBD2; v_call: TRBV25-1; j_call: TRBJ2-3; cdr3_aa: ATRLAGRTDTQY
d_call: TRBD1; v_call: TRBV10-3; j_call: TRBJ1-1; cdr3_aa: AISWDRGNTEAF
d_call: NA; v_call: TRBV5-1; j_call: TRBJ2-1; cdr3_aa: ASSLDQNEQF
d_call: NA; v_call: TRBV6-5; j_call: TRBJ1-6; cdr3_aa: ASSYRGSNSPLH
d_call: NA; v_call: TRBV18; j_call: TRBJ1-2; cdr3_aa: ASSPRTDNYGYT
d_call: TRBD1; v_call: TRBV11-3; j_call: TRBJ2-1; cdr3_aa: ASSLSTGDEQF